One sample yielded the 20 T cell receptor beta chains listed below, sequenced in a study of T cell changes during pregnancy in multiple sclerosis. Only in-frame clones appear in the TCRdb table, and some are missing; sequencing was by immunoSEQ multiplex PCR. The data contain about 75,000 clones, 89% of them seen just once; the ten biggest clones take up approximately 1%. The sample consisted of peripheral blood, taken in the first trimester of pregnancy. Receptor source: a female donor in good health, enrolled as a control in a pregnancy study.

The chain joins TRBV6-1 to TRBJ2-5; a weak D match, TRBD1 (5 bases). V was clipped by 6 bases and J by 6 bases, with 17 bases between them. CDR1 is MNHNS, CDR2 SASEGT, per germline. This CDR3 contains 14 residues. CDR3 nucleotides: TGTGCCAGCAGGTCGGAAAGGGGCTTAAAGACCCAGTACTTC. This codes for CASRSERGLKTQYF.

This clone was counted a single time. The chain employs TRBV7-9 and TRBJ1-1; 9 nucleotides line up with TRBD1. The germline V gene encodes CDR1 SEHNR and CDR2 FQNEAQ (reference sequence). Trimming took 4 bases from V and 5 from J; bases not matched to a gene: 5. CDR3 length: 14 amino acids. CDR3 in amino acids: CASSYRGQGTEAFF. For the CDR3, the DNA is TGTGCCAGCAGCTACAGGGGACAGGGTACTGAAGCTTTCTTT.

The V and J genes are TRBV7-9 and TRBJ1-4; D may be TRBD1 (6 bases). Looked up from germline, CDR1 is SEHNR and CDR2 is FQNEAQ (reference sequence). V shed 4 bases and J shed 8 bases, with 14 bases lying between them. This CDR3 is built from 14 residues. The CDR3 spells CASSWGGLREKLFF. DNA of the CDR3: TGTGCCAGCAGCTGGGGGGGGCTAAGGGAAAAACTGTTTTTT.

This clone occurred a few times. The J gene is TRBJ1-4, the V gene TRBV28; unclear D gene. This CDR3 has 15 residues. Germline CDR1 is MDHEN and CDR2 is SYDVKM. V was trimmed by 7 bases and J by 5 bases, leaving 17 bases between them. The CDR3 DNA sequence: TGTGCCAGCACCGCTGCTGAAGCAGGAAATGAAAAACTGTTTTTT. This sequence encodes CASTAAEAGNEKLFF. The full variable domain, with the rest looked up from reference TRBV28 and TRBJ1-4, is DVKVTQSSRYLVKRTGEKVFLECVQDMDHENMFWYRQDPGLGLRLIYFSYDVKMKEKGDIPEGYSVSREKKERFSLILESASTNQTSMYLCASTAAEAGNEKLFFGSGTQLSVL.

The CDR3 spells CASSQTSRTGAGNTIYF. The CDR3 DNA sequence: TGCGCCAGCAGCCAGACTAGTCGTACAGGGGCAGGAAACACCATATATTTT. The V call is TRBV4-1, the J call TRBJ1-3; 7 bases are shared with TRBD1. V lost 3 bases and J lost 4; bases outside the gene matches: 12. The CDR3 is 17 residues long. CDR1 MGHRA and CDR2 YSYEKL come from the germline V gene.

This clone was seen just once. This chain uses TRBV6-1 with TRBJ1-2, with 9 bases fitting TRBD1. CDR3 length: 14 residues. From germline, CDR1 is MNHNS and CDR2 SASEGT. V trimming: 6 bases; J trimming: 4 bases; junction bases outside the gene matches: 6. CDR3 protein: CASRGPGQGYGYTF. CDR3 sequence (DNA): TGTGCCAGCAGAGGACCGGGACAGGGCTATGGCTACACCTTC.

Only a few counts were recorded for this clone. The genes are TRBV10-3 and TRBJ2-2; D unclear. Trimming removed 3 bases at V and 1 base at J, with 6 bases between. This CDR3 has 14 residues. Germline CDR1 is ENHRY and CDR2 is SYGVKD. The CDR3 sequence is CAISEHGNTGELFF. The CDR3 DNA reads as TGTGCCATCAGTGAACATGGGAACACCGGGGAGCTGTTTTTT.

The rearrangement joins TRBV10-1 to TRBJ2-7; weak D call: TRBD1 (6 bases). V was clipped by 5 bases and J by 0 bases, with 14 bases between them. Germline CDR1 and CDR2: WNHNN and SYGVQD (reference sequence). This CDR3 is built from 15 residues. The CDR3 region is CASSSDSHHSYEQYF. CDR3 sequence (DNA): TGCGCCAGCAGTTCGGACAGCCACCACTCCTACGAGCAGTACTTC.

The rearrangement joins TRBV19 to TRBJ2-7; 8 bases agree with TRBD1. Trimming removed 1 base from V and 5 bases from J; junction bases left unmatched: 4. The CDR3 runs 14 residues. The germline V gene has CDR1 LNHDA and CDR2 SQIVND (reference sequence). The CDR3 region is CASSIGTGRNEQYF. In DNA form, the CDR3 reads TGTGCCAGTAGTATAGGGACAGGGAGAAACGAGCAGTACTTC. The full variable domain, in which reference TRBV19 and TRBJ2-7 provide the parts outside the CDR3, is DGGITQSPKYLFRKEGQNVTLSCEQNLNHDAMYWYRQDPGQGLRLIYYSQIVNDFQKGDIAEGYSVSREKKESFPLTVTSAQKNPTAFYLCASSIGTGRNEQYFGPGTRLTVT.

The V and J genes are TRBV28 and TRBJ1-2, with D uncertain. V gave up 1 base and J gave up 5 bases, with 8 bases separating them. Germline-derived CDR1 and CDR2 are MDHEN and SYDVKM. This CDR3 comprises 13 residues. The CDR3 DNA sequence: TGTGCCAGCAGTTTATTCGGGGAGTATGGCTACACCTTC. It yields the protein CASSLFGEYGYTF.

The chain uses TRBV19 and TRBJ1-2; 7 nucleotides line up with TRBD1. Germline V CDR1 and CDR2: LNHDA, SQIVND (reference sequence). The CDR3 consists of 17 residues. The junction had 16 bases not matched to a gene; V was cut back by 5 bases and J by 4 bases. CDR3 nucleotide sequence: TGTGCCAGTAGTTCAGGGACAGCCGAAACCTATGCCTATGGCTACACCTTC. Translation: CASSSGTAETYAYGYTF.

The chain joins TRBV27 to TRBJ2-6; 13 bases line up with TRBD2. CDR1 and CDR2 (germline): MNHEY, SMNVEV (reference sequence). The CDR3 consists of 17 residues. V shed 7 bases, J shed 3 bases, and the junction held 6 bases outside the gene matches. Written as DNA, the CDR3 is TGTGCCAGCACCGGCACTAGCGGGAGGGTTGGGGCCAACGTCCTGACTTTC. Protein: CASTGTSGRVGANVLTF.

This clone was detected only once. This sequence joins TRBV9 and TRBJ2-3; 8 bases match TRBD2. J was trimmed by 0 bases and V by 6 bases; bases with no gene match: 6. The CDR3 is 15 residues long. CDR1 and CDR2 from the germline V gene are SGDLS and YYNGEE. The CDR3 spells CASNSLAGSTDTQYF. The DNA for the CDR3 is TGTGCCAGCAATTCTCTAGCGGGTAGCACAGATACGCAGTATTTT.

The chain employs TRBV12-5 and TRBJ2-7, with 7 positions matching TRBD2. Germline trimming cut 0 bases from V and 6 bases from J; bases unmatched to any gene: 11. Germline assignment: CDR1 LGHNT and CDR2 FRNRAP. CDR3 length equals 16 residues. For the CDR3, the DNA is TGTGCTAGTGGTTTGGTAGGGGCAGGGAGGGTTTCCGAGCAGTACTTC. Residues: CASGLVGAGRVSEQYF. Looking up the rest from reference TRBV12-5 and TRBJ2-7 gives the full variable domain: DARVTQTPRHKVTEMGQEVTMRCQPILGHNTVFWYRQTMMQGLELLAYFRNRAPLDDSGMPKDRFSAEMPDATLATLKIQPSEPRDSAVYFCASGLVGAGRVSEQYFGPGTRLTVT.

The genes are TRBV6-5 and TRBJ2-5, with 7 bases aligning to TRBD1. Germline assignment: CDR1 MNHEY and CDR2 SVGAGI. V gave up 6 bases and J gave up 0 bases; unmatched junction bases: 4. This CDR3 has 14 amino acids. CDR3 region: CASSWGQYQETQYF. DNA of the CDR3: TGTGCCAGCAGCTGGGGACAGTACCAAGAGACCCAGTACTTC.

V gene TRBV19 combines with J gene TRBJ2-7; TRBD1 matches at 8 bases. Per the germline V gene, CDR1 is LNHDA and CDR2 is SQIVND (reference sequence). Losses at the gene ends were 5 bases for V and 5 bases for J; bases not matched to a gene: 11. CDR3 length: 15 amino acids. CDR3 in DNA: TGTGCCAGTAGTCGTACAGGGGGAGTAGGCAACGAGCAGTACTTC. Translated, it gives CASSRTGGVGNEQYF.

The chain carries TRBV6-1 and TRBJ1-1; no firm D call. This CDR3 comprises 14 residues. Trimming removed 1 base at V and 1 base at J, with 7 bases between. Germline lookup yields CDR1 MNHNS and CDR2 SASEGT. The DNA for the CDR3 is TGTGCCAGCAGTGAAGGAGGGTCGAACACTGAAGCTTTCTTT. As protein: CASSEGGSNTEAFF.

This chain connects TRBV6-5 to TRBJ2-1; D gene ambiguous. Trimming left V 8 bases short and J 7 bases short, with 21 bases between. CDR1 is MNHEY, CDR2 SVGAGI, per germline. The CDR3 contains 15 residues. CDR3 DNA: TGTGCCAGCGCCCTCCCCCGTACCCACCGGAATGAGCAGTTCTTC. This encodes CASALPRTHRNEQFF.

This clone was recorded only once. DNA of the CDR3: TGTGCCTGGAGTCCCAGATGGCCCGGGGAGCTGTTTTTT. This translates into CAWSPRWPGELFF. The chain joins TRBV30 to TRBJ2-2; no definite D call. The CDR3 loop spans 13 amino acids. CDR1 is GTSNPN, CDR2 SVGIG, per germline (reference sequence). Between the trimmed V and J ends, which lost 2 bases and 6 bases, there was a span of 10 bases.

This clone has only a few counts. The chain links TRBV4-3 to TRBJ2-2; no clear D gene. Trimming removed 7 bases from V and 5 bases from J, with 17 bases in between. The CDR3 totals 15 residues. Germline-derived CDR1 and CDR2 are LGHNA and YSLEER. The CDR3: CASKSTYYLTGELFF. In nucleotides, the CDR3 is TGCGCCAGCAAGTCCACATACTATTTAACCGGGGAGCTGTTTTTT.